The rows below give T cell receptor beta chains drawn from one sample of a study of shared clonotypes between healthy human individuals. Clones were sequenced by immunoSEQ multiplex PCR, and TCRdb holds only the in-frame ones, with some missing. The sample lists approximately 2.3 million clones; over 90% were seen once. The sequencing sample was made of naive CD4+ T cells from PBMCs. The receptors originated from a man younger than 35 in good health. Some clones in this sample may be carry-over from other donors' samples. The CDR3 runs from the conserved cysteine through the conserved F or W. Fields, in order: D gene, V gene, CDR3 length, J gene, clone size, CDR3 protein, CDR3 DNA. D genes are given only for firm matches. The size field is filled for only some rows; it gives once, few, many or a size class.

D gene: TRBD1
V gene: TRBV7-2
CDR3 length: 14
J gene: TRBJ2-7
clone size: -
CDR3 protein: CASSLATGAYEQYF
CDR3 DNA: TGTGCCAGCAGCTTAGCGACAGGGGCCTACGAGCAGTACTTC

D gene: -
V gene: TRBV9
CDR3 length: 12
J gene: TRBJ1-3
clone size: -
CDR3 protein: CASSNSGNTIYF
CDR3 DNA: TGTGCCAGCAGCAACTCTGGAAACACCATATATTTT

D gene: -
V gene: TRBV5-1
CDR3 length: 15
J gene: TRBJ1-4
clone size: -
CDR3 protein: CASSGPGRGNEKLFF
CDR3 DNA: TGCGCCAGCAGCGGACCGGGACGGGGAAATGAAAAACTGTTTTTT

D gene: TRBD2
V gene: TRBV7-9
CDR3 length: 16
J gene: TRBJ2-1
clone size: -
CDR3 protein: CASSHLTSGIYDEQFF
CDR3 DNA: TGTGCCAGCAGCCATCTTACTAGCGGGATTTATGATGAGCAGTTCTTC

D gene: TRBD2
V gene: TRBV5-1
CDR3 length: 16
J gene: TRBJ2-5
clone size: -
CDR3 protein: CASRLGTSGHQETQYF
CDR3 DNA: TGCGCCAGCAGGTTGGGGACTAGCGGTCACCAAGAGACCCAGTACTTC

D gene: -
V gene: TRBV7-2
CDR3 length: 14
J gene: TRBJ2-7
clone size: -
CDR3 protein: CASTPGTGSYEQYF
CDR3 DNA: TGTGCCAGCACACCCGGGACGGGCTCCTACGAGCAGTACTTC

D gene: -
V gene: TRBV7-2
CDR3 length: 14
J gene: TRBJ1-2
clone size: -
CDR3 protein: CASSLDAGTPGYTF
CDR3 DNA: TGTGCCAGCAGCTTAGACGCAGGAACCCCTGGCTACACCTTC

D gene: -
V gene: TRBV28
CDR3 length: 16
J gene: TRBJ1-1
clone size: -
CDR3 protein: CASSSLDGYMNTEAFF
CDR3 DNA: TGTGCCAGCAGTTCTTTAGACGGCTACATGAACACTGAAGCTTTCTTT

D gene: TRBD1
V gene: TRBV28
CDR3 length: 15
J gene: TRBJ1-2
clone size: -
CDR3 protein: CASSLPTYRGRGYTF
CDR3 DNA: TGTGCCAGCAGTTTACCCACTTACAGGGGAAGGGGCTACACCTTC

D gene: -
V gene: TRBV6-1
CDR3 length: 10
J gene: TRBJ1-2
clone size: -
CDR3 protein: CESSGYGYTF
CDR3 DNA: TGTGAATCGTCGGGCTATGGCTACACCTTC

D gene: -
V gene: TRBV1
CDR3 length: 11
J gene: TRBJ2-7
clone size: -
CDR3 protein: CTSSQVHEQYF
CDR3 DNA: TGCACCAGCAGCCAAGTACACGAGCAGTACTTC

D gene: -
V gene: TRBV5-4
CDR3 length: 15
J gene: TRBJ2-5
clone size: -
CDR3 protein: CASSKSAGIQETQYF
CDR3 DNA: TGTGCCAGCAGCAAGAGCGCGGGGATCCAAGAGACCCAGTACTTC

D gene: -
V gene: TRBV7-9
CDR3 length: 11
J gene: TRBJ1-1
clone size: -
CDR3 protein: CASSLLRKAFF
CDR3 DNA: TGTGCCAGCAGCTTACTTCGCAAAGCTTTCTTT

D gene: -
V gene: TRBV4-3
CDR3 length: 15
J gene: TRBJ2-7
clone size: -
CDR3 protein: CASSQVRQPYYEQYF
CDR3 DNA: TGCGCCAGCAGCCAAGTTCGTCAGCCTTATTACGAGCAGTACTTC

D gene: TRBD2
V gene: TRBV7-9
CDR3 length: 16
J gene: TRBJ2-3
clone size: -
CDR3 protein: CASSSGTSGRTDTQYF
CDR3 DNA: TGTGCCAGCAGCTCGGGGACTAGCGGGCGCACAGATACGCAGTATTTT

D gene: TRBD1
V gene: TRBV28
CDR3 length: 13
J gene: TRBJ2-7
clone size: -
CDR3 protein: CASNSGQAYEQYF
CDR3 DNA: TGTGCCAGCAACTCGGGACAGGCTTACGAGCAGTACTTC

D gene: -
V gene: TRBV28
CDR3 length: 13
J gene: TRBJ1-2
clone size: -
CDR3 protein: CASSFQGGRGYTF
CDR3 DNA: TGTGCCAGCAGTTTCCAGGGTGGGAGAGGCTACACCTTC

D gene: -
V gene: TRBV28
CDR3 length: 12
J gene: TRBJ1-2
clone size: -
CDR3 protein: CASSSEVYGYTF
CDR3 DNA: TGTGCCAGCAGTTCAGAAGTCTATGGCTACACCTTC

D gene: -
V gene: TRBV5-4
CDR3 length: 15
J gene: TRBJ2-1
clone size: -
CDR3 protein: CASSLGLVVVNEQFF
CDR3 DNA: TGTGCCAGCAGCTTGGGACTAGTAGTGGTCAATGAGCAGTTCTTC

D gene: -
V gene: TRBV9
CDR3 length: 16
J gene: TRBJ2-5
clone size: -
CDR3 protein: CASSPAEGALQETQYF
CDR3 DNA: TGTGCCAGCAGCCCGGCGGAGGGGGCCTTACAAGAGACCCAGTACTTC

D gene: -
V gene: TRBV10-1
CDR3 length: 15
J gene: TRBJ2-1
clone size: -
CDR3 protein: CASSVIGSSYNEQFF
CDR3 DNA: TGCGCCAGCAGTGTTATAGGAAGCTCCTACAATGAGCAGTTCTTC

D gene: TRBD1
V gene: TRBV14
CDR3 length: 15
J gene: TRBJ2-3
clone size: -
CDR3 protein: CASSQRQGFTDTQYF
CDR3 DNA: TGTGCCAGCAGCCAACGACAGGGCTTCACAGATACGCAGTATTTT

D gene: -
V gene: TRBV18
CDR3 length: 13
J gene: TRBJ2-3
clone size: -
CDR3 protein: CASSPGGQDTQYF
CDR3 DNA: TGTGCCAGCTCACCAGGGGGGCAAGATACGCAGTATTTT

D gene: TRBD1
V gene: TRBV7-9
CDR3 length: 13
J gene: TRBJ2-5
clone size: once
CDR3 protein: CASRTGGAETQYF
CDR3 DNA: TGTGCCAGCAGGACAGGGGGGGCGGAGACCCAGTACTTC

D gene: -
V gene: TRBV29-1
CDR3 length: 14
J gene: TRBJ2-1
clone size: -
CDR3 protein: CSALGYGRQNEQFF
CDR3 DNA: TGCAGCGCCCTGGGGTACGGGAGACAGAATGAGCAGTTCTTC

D gene: -
V gene: TRBV18
CDR3 length: 11
J gene: TRBJ2-1
clone size: -
CDR3 protein: CASSPGSEQFF
CDR3 DNA: TGTGCCAGCTCCCCCGGGAGTGAGCAGTTCTTC

D gene: -
V gene: TRBV5-1
CDR3 length: 13
J gene: TRBJ2-5
clone size: once
CDR3 protein: CASSLVGEETQYF
CDR3 DNA: TGCGCCAGCAGCTTGGTCGGGGAAGAGACCCAGTACTTC

D gene: -
V gene: TRBV5-1
CDR3 length: 17
J gene: TRBJ1-5
clone size: -
CDR3 protein: CASSLVPADLGNQPQHF
CDR3 DNA: TGCGCCAGCAGCTTGGTACCGGCAGACCTGGGCAATCAGCCCCAGCATTTT

D gene: TRBD2
V gene: TRBV5-4
CDR3 length: 15
J gene: TRBJ2-7
clone size: -
CDR3 protein: CASSPGLAGTYEQYF
CDR3 DNA: TGTGCCAGCAGCCCGGGACTAGCGGGGACCTACGAGCAGTACTTC

D gene: -
V gene: TRBV6-1
CDR3 length: 14
J gene: TRBJ2-2
clone size: -
CDR3 protein: CATFTRTNTGELFF
CDR3 DNA: TGTGCCACCTTCACTAGGACGAACACCGGGGAGCTGTTTTTT

D gene: TRBD2
V gene: TRBV5-1
CDR3 length: 15
J gene: TRBJ2-1
clone size: -
CDR3 protein: CASSLFQRESGEQFF
CDR3 DNA: TGCGCCAGCAGCTTGTTCCAGCGGGAGTCGGGTGAGCAGTTCTTC

D gene: -
V gene: TRBV28
CDR3 length: 14
J gene: TRBJ2-5
clone size: -
CDR3 protein: CASSFGGAGETQYF
CDR3 DNA: TGTGCCAGCAGTTTTGGGGGGGCTGGAGAGACCCAGTACTTC

D gene: TRBD1
V gene: TRBV5-8
CDR3 length: 17
J gene: TRBJ1-4
clone size: -
CDR3 protein: CASSLGQGGSFNEKLFF
CDR3 DNA: TGTGCCAGCAGCTTGGGACAGGGGGGATCATTTAATGAAAAACTGTTTTTT

D gene: TRBD1
V gene: TRBV5-1
CDR3 length: 13
J gene: TRBJ2-1
clone size: -
CDR3 protein: CASSGDSYNEQFF
CDR3 DNA: TGCGCCAGCAGCGGGGACAGTTACAATGAGCAGTTCTTC

D gene: -
V gene: TRBV5-4
CDR3 length: 16
J gene: TRBJ2-3
clone size: -
CDR3 protein: CASSSGGTEPPDTQYF
CDR3 DNA: TGTGCCAGCAGCTCCGGAGGGACAGAGCCCCCAGATACGCAGTATTTT

D gene: TRBD2
V gene: TRBV5-4
CDR3 length: 14
J gene: TRBJ2-1
clone size: -
CDR3 protein: CASSLTSAYNEQFF
CDR3 DNA: TGTGCCAGCAGCTTGACTAGCGCGTACAATGAGCAGTTCTTC

D gene: -
V gene: TRBV5-1
CDR3 length: 13
J gene: TRBJ2-3
clone size: -
CDR3 protein: CASSDPPTDTQYF
CDR3 DNA: TGCGCCAGCAGCGATCCCCCCACAGATACGCAGTATTTT

D gene: TRBD1
V gene: TRBV19
CDR3 length: 14
J gene: TRBJ1-2
clone size: -
CDR3 protein: CASSISGTGDRYTF
CDR3 DNA: TGTGCCAGTAGTATAAGCGGGACAGGGGACCGCTACACCTTC

D gene: TRBD2
V gene: TRBV4-3
CDR3 length: 16
J gene: TRBJ2-1
clone size: -
CDR3 protein: CASSRRAAGPYNEQFF
CDR3 DNA: TGCGCCAGCAGCCGGCGGGCAGCGGGACCCTACAATGAGCAGTTCTTC

D gene: -
V gene: TRBV7-2
CDR3 length: 14
J gene: TRBJ1-2
clone size: -
CDR3 protein: CASSVDGTSYGYTF
CDR3 DNA: TGTGCCAGCAGCGTAGACGGAACCTCCTATGGCTACACCTTC

D gene: -
V gene: TRBV5-1
CDR3 length: 13
J gene: TRBJ2-1
clone size: -
CDR3 protein: CASSLAGHNEQFF
CDR3 DNA: TGCGCCAGCAGCTTGGCCGGTCACAATGAGCAGTTCTTC

D gene: -
V gene: TRBV2
CDR3 length: 12
J gene: TRBJ2-7
clone size: -
CDR3 protein: CASRLDTYEQYF
CDR3 DNA: TGTGCCAGCAGACTGGACACCTACGAGCAGTACTTC

D gene: TRBD2
V gene: TRBV5-1
CDR3 length: 16
J gene: TRBJ2-7
clone size: -
CDR3 protein: CASSYLAGGPYHEQYF
CDR3 DNA: TGCGCCAGCAGCTATCTTGCGGGAGGACCCTACCACGAGCAGTACTTC

D gene: -
V gene: TRBV2
CDR3 length: 12
J gene: TRBJ1-2
clone size: -
CDR3 protein: CASTQAGDGYTF
CDR3 DNA: TGTGCCAGCACCCAGGCAGGGGATGGCTACACCTTC

D gene: -
V gene: TRBV28
CDR3 length: 14
J gene: TRBJ2-7
clone size: -
CDR3 protein: CASSLFGNAVEQYF
CDR3 DNA: TGTGCCAGCAGTTTATTTGGGAATGCGGTCGAGCAGTACTTC

D gene: -
V gene: TRBV5-1
CDR3 length: 16
J gene: TRBJ1-6
clone size: -
CDR3 protein: CASSLGPGLNNSPLHF
CDR3 DNA: TGCGCCAGCAGTCTGGGGCCGGGACTGAATAATTCACCCCTCCACTTT

D gene: -
V gene: TRBV5-5
CDR3 length: 13
J gene: TRBJ2-1
clone size: -
CDR3 protein: CASGHERYNEQFF
CDR3 DNA: TGTGCCAGCGGCCACGAAAGGTATAATGAGCAGTTCTTC

D gene: TRBD1
V gene: TRBV27
CDR3 length: 17
J gene: TRBJ1-5
clone size: -
CDR3 protein: CASSPQGDSYSNQPQHF
CDR3 DNA: TGTGCCAGCAGTCCCCAGGGGGACAGCTATAGCAATCAGCCCCAGCATTTT

D gene: -
V gene: TRBV7-2
CDR3 length: 15
J gene: TRBJ2-5
clone size: -
CDR3 protein: CASRITGTVPETQYF
CDR3 DNA: TGTGCCAGCAGGATAACCGGGACCGTTCCCGAGACCCAGTACTTC

D gene: -
V gene: TRBV20-1
CDR3 length: 11
J gene: TRBJ1-4
clone size: -
CDR3 protein: CSGTLGEKLFF
CDR3 DNA: TGCAGTGGGACTTTGGGTGAAAAACTGTTTTTT